The T cell receptor (beta chain) described here comes from a study of blood T cell repertoires in COVID-19. Study summary: Donors in the United States, Italy and Spain gave samples during acute or convalescent COVID-19.

Followed over time, Seattle patients had been enrolled while infection was active. This table comes from immunoSEQ multiplex PCR, and its TCRdb copy is limited to in-frame clones, with some not included. The sample yields around 140,000 clones, 85% to 90% seen once. CDR3 length: 14 residues. Trimming at V came to 0 bases and at J to 5 bases, leaving 2 bases not matched to a gene. CDR1 is SGDLS and CDR2 is YYNGEE in the germline V gene. Sequenced sample: peripheral blood. This TCR was recovered from a young man with COVID-19, enrolled during active disease. The gene calls are TRBV9 and TRBJ2-3; 8 bases are a match to TRBD2. The CDR3 DNA sequence: TGTGCCAGCAGCGTAGATCTAGCGGGAGATACGCAGTATTTT. Its translation is CASSVDLAGDTQYF.